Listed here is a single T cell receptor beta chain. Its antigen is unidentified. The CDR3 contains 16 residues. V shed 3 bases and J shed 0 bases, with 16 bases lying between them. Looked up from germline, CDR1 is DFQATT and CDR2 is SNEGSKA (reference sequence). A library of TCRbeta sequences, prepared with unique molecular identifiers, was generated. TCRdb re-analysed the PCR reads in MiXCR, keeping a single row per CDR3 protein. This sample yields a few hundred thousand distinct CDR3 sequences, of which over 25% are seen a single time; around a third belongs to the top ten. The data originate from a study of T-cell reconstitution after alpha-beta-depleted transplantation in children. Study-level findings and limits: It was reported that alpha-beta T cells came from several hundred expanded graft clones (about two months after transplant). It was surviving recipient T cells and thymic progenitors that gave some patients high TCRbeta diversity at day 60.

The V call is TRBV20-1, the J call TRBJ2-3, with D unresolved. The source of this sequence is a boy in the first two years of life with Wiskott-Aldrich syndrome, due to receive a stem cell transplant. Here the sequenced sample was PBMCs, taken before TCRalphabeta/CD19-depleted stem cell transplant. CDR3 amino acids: CSARRPRLPSTDTQYF. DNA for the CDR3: TGCAGTGCTAGGCGGCCCAGGCTTCCTAGCACAGATACGCAGTATTTT.